The rows below give T cell receptor beta chains drawn from one sample of a study of cytomegalovirus exposure and HLA in healthy donors. Profiling relied on immunoSEQ multiplex PCR, and the TCRdb table lists in-frame clones only, not all of them. The sample yields 180,000 or so clones, around nine tenths seen once. Sequencing was done on a sample of PBMCs. These receptors came from a man aged 25-45 years in good health and CMV-seropositive. The CDR3 runs from the conserved cysteine through the conserved F or W. The order of the fields is J gene, V gene, clone size, D gene, CDR3 DNA, CDR3 protein. D genes are given only for firm matches. The size entry is marked missing in some rows and otherwise reads once, few, many or a size class.

j_call: TRBJ2-5
v_call: TRBV27
clone_size: .
d_call: .
cdr3_nt: TGTGCCAGCAGTTCCCCGGACATAGAGACCCAGTACTTC
cdr3_aa: CASSSPDIETQYF

j_call: TRBJ2-7
v_call: TRBV9
clone_size: .
d_call: TRBD2
cdr3_nt: TGTGCCAGCAGTCGGAGCGGGGGGGCCAGGGAGCAGTACTTC
cdr3_aa: CASSRSGGAREQYF

j_call: TRBJ2-7
v_call: TRBV18
clone_size: few
d_call: .
cdr3_nt: TGTGCCAGCTCACCAAGTAGCGAACCCCGCGTAAGAAAGCAGTACTTC
cdr3_aa: CASSPSSEPRVRKQYF

j_call: TRBJ2-7
v_call: TRBV11-3
clone_size: few
d_call: TRBD2
cdr3_nt: TGTGCCACCGCCCTTGGCGGGGGGACCTACGAGCAGTACTTC
cdr3_aa: CATALGGGTYEQYF

j_call: TRBJ1-3
v_call: TRBV9
clone_size: .
d_call: .
cdr3_nt: TGTGCCAGCAGCGTTGGGTCTTCTGGAAACACCATATATTTT
cdr3_aa: CASSVGSSGNTIYF

j_call: TRBJ2-1
v_call: TRBV4-2
clone_size: .
d_call: .
cdr3_nt: TGTGCCAGCAGCCAAGCCTCAGCAAGCTCCTACAATGAGCAGTTCTTC
cdr3_aa: CASSQASASSYNEQFF

j_call: TRBJ1-1
v_call: TRBV7-9
clone_size: few
d_call: .
cdr3_nt: TGTGCCAGCAGCCGGGGCCCCCTAAGCGCTGAAGCTTTCTTT
cdr3_aa: CASSRGPLSAEAFF

j_call: TRBJ2-7
v_call: TRBV6-1
clone_size: few
d_call: TRBD1
cdr3_nt: TGTGCCAGCAGAGAGACAGGGGAGTTCGAGCAGTACTTC
cdr3_aa: CASRETGEFEQYF

j_call: TRBJ2-5
v_call: TRBV29-1
clone_size: once
d_call: .
cdr3_nt: TGCAGCGTCGCTCCGGGACAAGGAGGAGAGACCCAGTACTTC
cdr3_aa: CSVAPGQGGETQYF

j_call: TRBJ2-7
v_call: TRBV6-5
clone_size: .
d_call: TRBD1
cdr3_nt: TGTGCCAGCAGTTACGGCGACCCGGGACAGCTCTACGAGCAGTACTTC
cdr3_aa: CASSYGDPGQLYEQYF

j_call: TRBJ2-1
v_call: TRBV6-5
clone_size: .
d_call: .
cdr3_nt: TGTGCCAGCAGCACCAACAATGAGCAGTTCTTC
cdr3_aa: CASSTNNEQFF

j_call: TRBJ1-1
v_call: TRBV9
clone_size: .
d_call: .
cdr3_nt: TGTGCCAGCAGCTCCCAGACCAGGACTGAAGCTTTCTTT
cdr3_aa: CASSSQTRTEAFF

j_call: TRBJ2-1
v_call: TRBV10-3
clone_size: once
d_call: TRBD2
cdr3_nt: TGTGCCATCAGCTTACCCGGAAAGGATACCACGGGGGGGAATGAGCAGTTCTTC
cdr3_aa: CAISLPGKDTTGGNEQFF

j_call: TRBJ1-5
v_call: TRBV6-1
clone_size: .
d_call: TRBD1
cdr3_nt: TGTGCCAGCAGTGGGTTGCAGGGGGCGGGACAGCCCCAGCATTTT
cdr3_aa: CASSGLQGAGQPQHF

j_call: TRBJ1-2
v_call: TRBV7-2
clone_size: few
d_call: .
cdr3_nt: TGTGCCAGCAGCTTATCAACCACCTACGGACGTGGGTATGGCTACACCTTC
cdr3_aa: CASSLSTTYGRGYGYTF

j_call: TRBJ1-2
v_call: TRBV5-6
clone_size: .
d_call: .
cdr3_nt: TGTGCCAGCAGCTTGCTCCCGGGGGCGAACAACTATGGCTACACCTTC
cdr3_aa: CASSLLPGANNYGYTF

j_call: TRBJ2-7
v_call: TRBV6-6
clone_size: .
d_call: .
cdr3_nt: TGTGCCAGCAGTCGAACAGGTCCTACCTACGAGCAGTACTTC
cdr3_aa: CASSRTGPTYEQYF

j_call: TRBJ2-7
v_call: TRBV7-9
clone_size: .
d_call: TRBD2
cdr3_nt: TGTGCCAGCGCCGGGACTAGCGGGGACTACGAGCAGTACTTC
cdr3_aa: CASAGTSGDYEQYF

j_call: TRBJ2-4
v_call: TRBV30
clone_size: .
d_call: TRBD1
cdr3_nt: TGTGCCTGGGTGGGCCAGGGGGCGGTAGCCAAAAACATTCAGTACTTC
cdr3_aa: CAWVGQGAVAKNIQYF

j_call: TRBJ2-3
v_call: TRBV28
clone_size: .
d_call: TRBD2
cdr3_nt: TGTGCCAGCAGTTTTACTAGCGGGAGGGTAACAGATACGCAGTATTTT
cdr3_aa: CASSFTSGRVTDTQYF

j_call: TRBJ1-5
v_call: TRBV4-2
clone_size: few
d_call: .
cdr3_nt: TGTGCCAGCAGCCAAGTAACCGATCATCAGCCCCAGCATTTT
cdr3_aa: CASSQVTDHQPQHF

j_call: TRBJ2-7
v_call: TRBV18
clone_size: .
d_call: TRBD1
cdr3_nt: TGTGCCAGCTCACCACTCCCGGGACAGGGGCCCTACGAGCAGTACTTC
cdr3_aa: CASSPLPGQGPYEQYF

j_call: TRBJ2-5
v_call: TRBV14
clone_size: .
d_call: .
cdr3_nt: TGTGCCAGCAGCCGAGGGACACAACTGCAAGAGACCCAGTACTTC
cdr3_aa: CASSRGTQLQETQYF

j_call: TRBJ1-5
v_call: TRBV19
clone_size: .
d_call: TRBD1
cdr3_nt: TGTGCCAGTAGGAACAGGGGAGGGGGCAATCAGCCCCAGCATTTT
cdr3_aa: CASRNRGGGNQPQHF

j_call: TRBJ1-2
v_call: TRBV7-8
clone_size: .
d_call: TRBD1
cdr3_nt: TGTGCCAGCAGCATGGGGACAGCTAACTATGGCTACACCTTC
cdr3_aa: CASSMGTANYGYTF

j_call: TRBJ2-7
v_call: TRBV6-1
clone_size: .
d_call: .
cdr3_nt: TGTGCCAGCAGTGAAGGGACCTTATACGAGCAGTACTTC
cdr3_aa: CASSEGTLYEQYF

j_call: TRBJ1-2
v_call: TRBV27
clone_size: .
d_call: .
cdr3_nt: TGTGCCAGCAGTTTACGGGAGGGTTACGGCTACACCTTC
cdr3_aa: CASSLREGYGYTF

j_call: TRBJ2-1
v_call: TRBV19
clone_size: .
d_call: TRBD1
cdr3_nt: TGTGCCAGTAGTCCGAACGCCGGGACAGGGGTTTCAGGTGAGCAGTTCTTC
cdr3_aa: CASSPNAGTGVSGEQFF

j_call: TRBJ2-2
v_call: TRBV7-9
clone_size: .
d_call: .
cdr3_nt: TGTGCCAGCAGCTTAAGGGGGAACACCGGGGAGCTGTTTTTT
cdr3_aa: CASSLRGNTGELFF

j_call: TRBJ2-5
v_call: TRBV6-5
clone_size: .
d_call: .
cdr3_nt: TGTGCCAGCAGTTCACCTTCGGACGTGGGAGAGACCCAGTACTTC
cdr3_aa: CASSSPSDVGETQYF